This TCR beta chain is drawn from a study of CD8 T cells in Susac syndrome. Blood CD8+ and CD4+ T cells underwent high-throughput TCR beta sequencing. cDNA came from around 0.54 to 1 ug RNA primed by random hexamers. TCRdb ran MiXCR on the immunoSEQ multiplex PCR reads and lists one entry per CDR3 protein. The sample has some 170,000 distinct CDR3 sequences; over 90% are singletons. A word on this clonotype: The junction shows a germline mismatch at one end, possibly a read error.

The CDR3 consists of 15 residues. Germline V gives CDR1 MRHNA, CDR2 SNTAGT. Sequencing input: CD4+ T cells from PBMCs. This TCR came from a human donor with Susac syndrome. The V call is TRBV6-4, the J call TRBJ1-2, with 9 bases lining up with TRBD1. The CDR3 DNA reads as TGTGCCAGCAGCGACTCCGGGACAGGGAGACATGGCTACACCTTC. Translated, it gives CASSDSGTGRHGYTF.